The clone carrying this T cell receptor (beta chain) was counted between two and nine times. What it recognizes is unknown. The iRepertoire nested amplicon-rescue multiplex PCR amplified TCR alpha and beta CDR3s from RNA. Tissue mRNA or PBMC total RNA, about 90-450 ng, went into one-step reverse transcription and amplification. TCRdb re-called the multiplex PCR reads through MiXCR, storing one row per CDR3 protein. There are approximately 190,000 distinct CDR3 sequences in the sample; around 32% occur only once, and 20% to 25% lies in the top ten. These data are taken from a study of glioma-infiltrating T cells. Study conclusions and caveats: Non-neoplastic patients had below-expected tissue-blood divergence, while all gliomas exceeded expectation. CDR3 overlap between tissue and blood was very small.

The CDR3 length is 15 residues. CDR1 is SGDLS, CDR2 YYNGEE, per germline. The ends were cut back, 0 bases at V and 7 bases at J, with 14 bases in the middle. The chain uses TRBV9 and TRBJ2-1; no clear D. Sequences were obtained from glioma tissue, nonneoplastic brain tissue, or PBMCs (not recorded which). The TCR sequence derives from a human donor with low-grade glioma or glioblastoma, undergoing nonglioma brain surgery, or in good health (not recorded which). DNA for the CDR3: TGTGCCAGCAGCGTAGGATGGAGCAGCAGAAATGAGCAGTTCTTC. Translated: CASSVGWSSRNEQFF.